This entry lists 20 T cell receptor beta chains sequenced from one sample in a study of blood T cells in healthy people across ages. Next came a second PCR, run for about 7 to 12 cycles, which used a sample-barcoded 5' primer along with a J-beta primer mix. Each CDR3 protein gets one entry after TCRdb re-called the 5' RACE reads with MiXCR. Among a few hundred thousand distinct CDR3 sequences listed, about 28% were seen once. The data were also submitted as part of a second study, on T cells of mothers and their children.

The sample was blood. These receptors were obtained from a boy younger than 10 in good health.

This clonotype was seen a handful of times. The CDR3 bases are TGTGCCAGCAGTTACTCGACCCGGGACCCCCGAATCCAAGAGACCCAGTACTTC. Its protein product is CASSYSTRDPRIQETQYF. The chain carries TRBV6-2 or TRBV6-3 and TRBJ2-5; perhaps D is TRBD1 or TRBD2 (5 bases each). The V and J ends lost 0 bases and 1 base respectively, with 18 bases between them. The CDR3 totals 18 residues. Germline V lookup: CDR1 MNHEY, CDR2 SVGEGT.

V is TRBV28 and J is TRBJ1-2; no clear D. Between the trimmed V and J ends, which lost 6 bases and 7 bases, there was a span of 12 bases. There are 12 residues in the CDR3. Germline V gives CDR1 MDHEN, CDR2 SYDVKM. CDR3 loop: CASSSKGSGYTF. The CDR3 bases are TGTGCCAGCAGCTCCAAAGGGTCTGGCTACACCTTC.

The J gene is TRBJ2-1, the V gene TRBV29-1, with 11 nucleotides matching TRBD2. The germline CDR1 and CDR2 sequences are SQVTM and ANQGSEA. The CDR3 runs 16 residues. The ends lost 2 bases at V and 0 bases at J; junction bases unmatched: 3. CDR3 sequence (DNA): TGCAGCGTTGAACACACTAGCGGGAGCTCCTACAATGAGCAGTTCTTC. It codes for CSVEHTSGSSYNEQFF.

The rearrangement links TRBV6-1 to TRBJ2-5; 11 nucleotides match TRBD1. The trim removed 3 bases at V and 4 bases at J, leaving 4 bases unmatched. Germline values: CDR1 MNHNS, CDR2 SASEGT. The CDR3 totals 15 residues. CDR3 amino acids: CASSDWTGGLETQYF. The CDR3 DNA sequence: TGTGCCAGCAGTGATTGGACAGGGGGCCTAGAGACCCAGTACTTC.

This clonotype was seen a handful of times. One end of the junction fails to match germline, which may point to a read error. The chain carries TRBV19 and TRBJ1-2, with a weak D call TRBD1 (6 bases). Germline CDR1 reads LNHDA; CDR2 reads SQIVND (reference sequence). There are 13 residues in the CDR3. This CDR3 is CASTGGRNYGYAF. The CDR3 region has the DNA TGTGCCAGTACTGGGGGGCGCAACTATGGCTACGCCTTC.

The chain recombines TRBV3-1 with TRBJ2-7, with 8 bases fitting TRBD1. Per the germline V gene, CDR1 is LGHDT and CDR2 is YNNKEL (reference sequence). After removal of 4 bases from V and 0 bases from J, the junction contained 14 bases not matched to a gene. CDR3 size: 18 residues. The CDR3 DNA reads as TGTGCCAGCAGCCCGGGACAGGAGGGCGTATATTACTCCTACGAGCAGTACTTC. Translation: CASSPGQEGVYYSYEQYF.

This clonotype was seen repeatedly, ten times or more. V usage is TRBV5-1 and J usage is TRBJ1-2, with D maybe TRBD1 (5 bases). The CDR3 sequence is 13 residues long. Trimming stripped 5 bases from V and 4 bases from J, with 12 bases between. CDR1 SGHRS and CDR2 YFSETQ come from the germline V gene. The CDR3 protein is CASRLREGYGYTF. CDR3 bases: TGCGCCAGCAGACTCAGGGAAGGCTATGGCTACACCTTC.

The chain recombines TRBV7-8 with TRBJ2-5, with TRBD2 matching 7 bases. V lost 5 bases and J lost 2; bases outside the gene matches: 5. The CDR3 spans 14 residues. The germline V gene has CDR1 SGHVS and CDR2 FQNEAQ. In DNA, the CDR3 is TGTGCCAGCAGCCAAACTAGCGCTCAAGAGACCCAGTACTTC. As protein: CASSQTSAQETQYF.

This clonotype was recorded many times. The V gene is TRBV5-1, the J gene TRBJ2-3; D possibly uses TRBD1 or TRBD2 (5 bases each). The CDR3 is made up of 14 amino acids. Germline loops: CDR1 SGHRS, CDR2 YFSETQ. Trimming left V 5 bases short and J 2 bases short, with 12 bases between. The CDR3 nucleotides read TGCGCCAGCAGTCAACTAGGGGCCACAGATACGCAGTATTTT. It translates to CASSQLGATDTQYF.

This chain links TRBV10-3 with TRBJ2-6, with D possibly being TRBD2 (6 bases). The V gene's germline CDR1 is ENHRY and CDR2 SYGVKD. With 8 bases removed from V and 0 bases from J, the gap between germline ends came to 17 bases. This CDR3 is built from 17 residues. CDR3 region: CAIGPNGGLSGANVLTF. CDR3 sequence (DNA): TGTGCCATCGGGCCTAACGGGGGTCTCTCTGGGGCCAACGTCCTGACTTTC.

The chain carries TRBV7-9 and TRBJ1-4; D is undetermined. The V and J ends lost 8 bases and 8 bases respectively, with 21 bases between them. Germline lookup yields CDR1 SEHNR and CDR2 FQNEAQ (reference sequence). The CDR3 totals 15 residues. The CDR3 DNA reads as TGTGCCAGCGCGGGTCGAAGCAGTCTAAAAGAAAAACTGTTTTTT. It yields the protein CASAGRSSLKEKLFF.

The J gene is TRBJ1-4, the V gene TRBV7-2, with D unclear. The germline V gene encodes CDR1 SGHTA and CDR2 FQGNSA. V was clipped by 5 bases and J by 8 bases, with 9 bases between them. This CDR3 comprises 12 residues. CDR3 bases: TGTGCCAGCAGCCGGGCCCGGGAAAAACTGTTTTTT. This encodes CASSRAREKLFF.

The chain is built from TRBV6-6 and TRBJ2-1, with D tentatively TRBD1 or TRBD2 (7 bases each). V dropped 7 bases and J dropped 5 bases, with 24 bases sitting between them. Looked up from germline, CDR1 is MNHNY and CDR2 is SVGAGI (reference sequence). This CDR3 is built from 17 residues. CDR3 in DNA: TGTGCCAGCACCTCAGGGGGGGTCAGACTTTCAGACAATGAGCAGTTCTTC. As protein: CASTSGGVRLSDNEQFF.

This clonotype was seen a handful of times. The CDR3 bases are TGCAGTGCTAGTAGGGCGTTTGAAGCTTTCTTT. This encodes CSASRAFEAFF. The chain has TRBV20-1 and TRBJ1-1, with D hard to call. The CDR3 has 11 residues. Germline CDR1 reads DFQATT; CDR2 reads SNEGSKA (reference sequence). The V end lost 3 bases, the J end lost 7 bases, and 9 bases lay between the germline ends.

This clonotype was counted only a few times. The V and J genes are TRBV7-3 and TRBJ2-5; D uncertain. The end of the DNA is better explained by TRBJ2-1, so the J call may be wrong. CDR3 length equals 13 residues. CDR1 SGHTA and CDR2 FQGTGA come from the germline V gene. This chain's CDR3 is CASSLGSHDEQFF. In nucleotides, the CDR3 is TGTGCCAGCAGCTTGGGTAGTCACGATGAGCAGTTCTTC.

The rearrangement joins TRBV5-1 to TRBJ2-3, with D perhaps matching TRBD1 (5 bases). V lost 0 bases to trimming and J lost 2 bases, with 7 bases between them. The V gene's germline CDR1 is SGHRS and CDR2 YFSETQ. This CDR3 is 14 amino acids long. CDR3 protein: CASSLGQLTDTQYF. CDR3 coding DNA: TGCGCCAGCAGCTTGGGACAGCTCACAGATACGCAGTATTTT. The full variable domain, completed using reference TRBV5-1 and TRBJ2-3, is KAGVTQTPRYLIKTRGQQVTLSCSPISGHRSVSWYQQTPGQGLQFLFEYFSETQRNKGNFPGRFSGRQFSNSRSEMNVSTLELGDSALYLCASSLGQLTDTQYFGPGTRLTVL.

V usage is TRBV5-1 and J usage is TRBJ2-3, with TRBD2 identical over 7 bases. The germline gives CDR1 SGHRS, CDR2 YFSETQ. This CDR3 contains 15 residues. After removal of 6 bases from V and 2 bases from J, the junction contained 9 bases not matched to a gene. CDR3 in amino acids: CASTYGRDYTDTQYF. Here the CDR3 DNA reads TGCGCCAGCACCTATGGCCGGGACTACACAGATACGCAGTATTTT.

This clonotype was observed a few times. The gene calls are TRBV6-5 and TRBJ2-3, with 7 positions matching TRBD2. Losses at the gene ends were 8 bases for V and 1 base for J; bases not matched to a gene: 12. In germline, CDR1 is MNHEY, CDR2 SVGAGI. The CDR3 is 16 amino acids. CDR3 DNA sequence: TGTGCCAGCGGATTACACGGCCTAGCGGGCACAGATACGCAGTATTTT. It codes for CASGLHGLAGTDTQYF.

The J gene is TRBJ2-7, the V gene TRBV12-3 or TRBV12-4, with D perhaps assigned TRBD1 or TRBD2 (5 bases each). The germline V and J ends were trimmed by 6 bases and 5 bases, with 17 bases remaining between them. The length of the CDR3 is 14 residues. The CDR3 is CASSSGTAWDEQYF. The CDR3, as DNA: TGTGCCAGCAGCTCCGGGACGGCTTGGGACGAGCAGTACTTC.

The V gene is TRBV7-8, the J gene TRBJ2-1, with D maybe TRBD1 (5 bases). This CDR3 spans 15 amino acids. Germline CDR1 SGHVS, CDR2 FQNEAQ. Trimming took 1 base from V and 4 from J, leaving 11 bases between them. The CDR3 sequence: CASSLGDRPYNEQFF. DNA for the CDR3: TGTGCCAGCAGCTTAGGAGACAGACCTTACAATGAGCAGTTCTTC.